One and the same sample provided the 26 T cell receptor beta chains below, sequenced in a study of blood T cell repertoires in COVID-19 (dated by TCRdb to about 2020). Library creation used the immunoSEQ multiplex PCR assay. This is the immuneACCESS table as TCRdb keeps it, with only in-frame sequences that have V and J called. A part of the clones is gone; compared with another copy, unresolved V genes explain less than half, and the rest is unexplained. The sample has around 150,000 clones on record, approximately 84% of them singletons. Clones ranked in the top ten supply 1.1% of the sample. Sequences were obtained from peripheral blood. These receptors originate from a man between 40 and 49 years old with acute or convalescent COVID-19.

The CDR3 loop reads CASSFLGQTSGNTIYF. The CDR3, as DNA: TGTGCCAGCAGTTTTTTGGGACAGACCTCTGGAAACACCATATATTTT. The chain is built from TRBV6-2 or TRBV6-3 and TRBJ1-3, with 7 bases lining up with TRBD1. The CDR3 spans 16 residues. The ends lost 4 bases at V and 0 bases at J; junction bases unmatched: 6. CDR1 and CDR2 from the germline V gene are MNHEY and SVGEGT.

The rearrangement uses TRBV19 and TRBJ1-5; no clear D. Trimming shortened V by 3 bases and J by 4 bases, and 16 bases separated the two germline ends. This CDR3 is built from 16 residues. CDR1 LNHDA and CDR2 SQIVND come from the germline V gene (reference sequence). In nucleotides, the CDR3 is TGTGCCAGTAGTATGACAAGATCTTCTGGTAATCAGCCCCAGCATTTT. It is translated as CASSMTRSSGNQPQHF. The whole variable domain, remainder taken from reference TRBV19 and TRBJ1-5, is DGGITQSPKYLFRKEGQNVTLSCEQNLNHDAMYWYRQDPGQGLRLIYYSQIVNDFQKGDIAEGYSVSREKKESFPLTVTSAQKNPTAFYLCASSMTRSSGNQPQHFGDGTRLSIL.

This clone was detected only once. This chain joins TRBV18 and TRBJ2-7, with D uncertain. The CDR3 sequence is 11 residues long. Germline V gene data show CDR1 as KGHSH and CDR2 as LQKENI. Trimming pared 2 bases from V and 7 bases from J, leaving 6 bases between. The CDR3 region has the DNA TGTGCCAGCTCACCAGATCGGGAGCAGTACTTC. This translates into CASSPDREQYF.

Only a few counts were recorded for this clone. The rearrangement uses TRBV27 and TRBJ2-1, with 8 bases lining up with TRBD2. V shed 4 bases and J 0 bases; nucleotides not matched to a gene: 8. The CDR3 has 17 residues. Germline-derived CDR1 and CDR2 are MNHEY and SMNVEV (reference sequence). The DNA for the CDR3 is TGTGCCAGCAGTTCCTCTCTGGCGGGGGGCTCCTACAATGAGCAGTTCTTC. This translates into CASSSSLAGGSYNEQFF.

The chain employs TRBV5-1 and TRBJ2-1; 14 positions match TRBD2. Trimming at V came to 0 bases and at J to 4 bases, leaving 3 bases not matched to a gene. The CDR3 has 17 amino acids. Germline CDR1 is SGHRS and CDR2 is YFSETQ. The CDR3 region is CASSLGLAGGRYNEQFF. DNA for the CDR3: TGCGCCAGCAGCTTGGGACTAGCGGGGGGGCGGTACAATGAGCAGTTCTTC.

The chain has TRBV5-5 and TRBJ1-3; the match to TRBD1 covers 7 bases. V shed 4 bases and J 0 bases; nucleotides not matched to a gene: 4. This CDR3 spans 15 amino acids. Germline V CDR1 and CDR2: SGHKS, YYEKEE (reference sequence). The CDR3, as DNA: TGTGCCAGCAGCCTACAGGGGTTCTCTGGAAACACCATATATTTT. Protein sequence: CASSLQGFSGNTIYF.

CDR3 protein: CASCQGGGPLNEQYF. For the CDR3, the DNA is TGTGCCAGCTGTCAAGGCGGGGGCCCCTTAAACGAGCAGTACTTC. The chain couples TRBV28 to TRBJ2-7; D possibly corresponds to TRBD2 (7 bases). The CDR3 covers 15 residues. Trimming took off 8 bases at V and 5 bases at J, with 22 bases between the two ends. The germline CDR1 and CDR2 sequences are MDHEN and SYDVKM.

The chain uses TRBV6-6 and TRBJ2-1; TRBD2 is a possible D gene (7 bases). The germline V gene encodes CDR1 MNHNY and CDR2 SVGAGI (reference sequence). Trimming took off 8 bases at V and 9 bases at J, with 20 bases between the two ends. The CDR3 totals 14 residues. The CDR3 spells CASDYEGGQGEQFF. Here the CDR3 DNA reads TGTGCCAGCGATTACGAGGGGGGGCAAGGTGAGCAGTTCTTC.

This clone was counted a single time. The genes are TRBV29-1 and TRBJ2-1, with D possibly being TRBD1 (6 bases). Germline V gives CDR1 SQVTM, CDR2 ANQGSEA. This CDR3 has 13 residues. Trimming pared 6 bases from V and 4 bases from J, leaving 13 bases between. The CDR3 sequence is CSVSGQLYNEQFF. CDR3 nucleotide sequence: TGCAGCGTCAGCGGACAGCTTTACAATGAGCAGTTCTTC.

This clone has just a few counts. This chain links TRBV5-1 with TRBJ1-1; D not certain. The V gene's germline CDR1 is SGHRS and CDR2 YFSETQ. Trimming pared 4 bases from V and 1 base from J, leaving 14 bases between. The CDR3 sequence is 15 residues long. CDR3 in DNA: TGCGCCAGCAGCCCCACGGGGAGCCCGAACACTGAAGCTTTCTTT. Its protein is CASSPTGSPNTEAFF.

This chain uses TRBV7-3 with TRBJ2-1; the match to TRBD2 covers 8 bases. V dropped 4 bases and J dropped 13; count of bases not matched to a gene: 9. Germline CDR1 is SGHTA and CDR2 is FQGTGA. The CDR3 sequence is 13 residues long. As DNA, the CDR3 is TGTGCCAGCAGCTCCACCATCTTAGCGGGACAGTTCTTC. This translates into CASSSTILAGQFF.

This clone appeared a single time. The gene calls are TRBV21-1 and TRBJ2-7; TRBD2 is the table's D call and was not checked against the DNA. TRBV21-1 is recorded as a pseudogene. The CDR3 consists of 15 residues. The CDR3 is CASSRGTGPLGEQYF. DNA for the CDR3: TGTGCCAGCAGCCGGGGTACGGGTCCCTTGGGCGAGCAGTACTTC.

The J gene is TRBJ2-1, the V gene TRBV4-3, with 15 positions matching TRBD2. Per the germline V gene, CDR1 is LGHNA and CDR2 is YSLEER. The CDR3 spans 17 residues. Germline trimming cut 0 bases from V and 10 bases from J; bases unmatched to any gene: 7. The DNA of the CDR3 is TGCGCCAGCAGCCAAGAAGGACTAGCGGGGGGGCCCTACGAGCAGTTCTTC. It specifies CASSQEGLAGGPYEQFF.

The genes are TRBV23-1 and TRBJ1-6; TRBD1 is a possible D gene (5 bases). TRBV23-1 is an open reading frame whose function is uncertain. CDR3 length: 15 amino acids. With 0 bases removed from V and 7 bases from J, the gap between germline ends came to 10 bases. The CDR3 DNA is TGCGCCAGCAGTCAATCGGCAGGGTCGAATTCACCCCTCCACTTT. It translates to CASSQSAGSNSPLHF.

The V call is TRBV11-3, the J call TRBJ1-3; D is unclear. The CDR3 extends over 17 amino acids. The V gene lost 1 base and the J gene lost 4 bases, with 17 bases spanning the gap. Germline V lookup: CDR1 SGHNT, CDR2 YENEEA. CDR3 sequence reads: CASSLGCHHRRGNTIYF. Written as DNA, the CDR3 is TGTGCCAGCAGCTTAGGCTGCCACCACCGGAGGGGAAACACCATATATTTT.

Regarding this clone: Other nucleotide sequences in the sample specify the same CDR3. This chain uses TRBV5-6 with TRBJ1-5, with a possible D match to TRBD1 (6 bases). CDR3 size: 13 residues. Germline V gives CDR1 SGHDT, CDR2 YYEEEE. Trimming shortened V by 1 base and J by 4 bases, and 6 bases separated the two germline ends. The CDR3 protein is CASSLTGNQPQHF. CDR3 sequence (DNA): TGTGCCAGCAGCTTGACAGGGAATCAGCCCCAGCATTTT.

The J gene is TRBJ1-1, the V gene TRBV5-6; 7 bases line up with TRBD1. CDR1 is SGHDT, CDR2 YYEEEE, per germline. The CDR3 is 15 residues long. The J segment lost 0 bases and the V segment lost 6 bases, leaving 8 bases of the junction unmatched. For the CDR3, the DNA is TGTGCCAGCAATTCGGGACAGTTAATGAACACTGAAGCTTTCTTT. Translating gives CASNSGQLMNTEAFF. Full variable domain (rest looked up from reference TRBV5-6 and TRBJ1-1): DAGVTQSPTHLIKTRGQQVTLRCSPKSGHDTVSWYQQALGQGPQFIFQYYEEEERQRGNFPDRFSGHQFPNYSSELNVNALLLGDSALYLCASNSGQLMNTEAFFGQGTRLTVV.

The chain joins TRBV29-1 to TRBJ2-3, with TRBD2 matching 7 bases. The CDR3 is 15 residues long. Germline V gene lookup returns CDR1 SQVTM and CDR2 ANQGSEA. V lost 7 bases and J lost 2; bases outside the gene matches: 12. In nucleotides, the CDR3 is TGCAGCGCTAAGGGTGCTAGCGGATCCACAGATACGCAGTATTTT. The encoded protein is CSAKGASGSTDTQYF.

The chain uses TRBV29-1 and TRBJ1-1, with 10 bases matching TRBD1. The germline gives CDR1 SQVTM, CDR2 ANQGSEA. The length of the CDR3 is 14 residues. Trimming took 7 bases from V and 4 from J; bases not matched to a gene: 9. CDR3 in amino acids: CSASGTGVGTEAFF. CDR3 sequence (DNA): TGCAGCGCCTCCGGGACAGGGGTAGGCACTGAAGCTTTCTTT. The full variable domain, in which reference TRBV29-1 and TRBJ1-1 provide the parts outside the CDR3, is SAVISQKPSRDICQRGTSLTIQCQVDSQVTMMFWYRQQPGQSLTLIATANQGSEATYESGFVIDKFPISRPNLTFSTLTVSNMSPEDSSIYLCSASGTGVGTEAFFGQGTRLTVV.

On this clone itself: Other nucleotide sequences in the sample specify the same CDR3. The chain has TRBV30 and TRBJ1-3; D remains ambiguous. The CDR3 has 12 residues. The V end was cut by 2 bases, the J end by 4 bases, with 6 bases between. CDR1 is GTSNPN, CDR2 SVGIG, per germline (reference sequence). CDR3 loop: CAWSTRGNTIYF. As DNA, the CDR3 is TGTGCCTGGAGTACAAGAGGAAACACCATATATTTT.

V is TRBV2 and J is TRBJ1-1; no firm D call. CDR1 and CDR2 from the germline V gene are SNHLY and FYNNEI. Trimming stripped 7 bases from V and 2 bases from J, with 14 bases between. The CDR3 loop spans 14 amino acids. The DNA for the CDR3 is TGTGCCAGCATTAGAGGCCCAGCTAACACTGAAGCTTTCTTT. Its protein is CASIRGPANTEAFF. Full variable domain (outside the CDR3, taken from reference TRBV2 and TRBJ1-1): EPEVTQTPSHQVTQMGQEVILRCVPISNHLYFYWYRQILGQKVEFLVSFYNNEISEKSEIFDDQFSVERPDGSNFTLKIRSTKLEDSAMYFCASIRGPANTEAFFGQGTRLTVV.

This clone was observed a few times. The rearrangement links TRBV5-4 to TRBJ1-6; 9 bases line up with TRBD1. CDR3 length: 16 residues. V lost 3 bases, J lost 5 bases, and 6 bases stayed unmatched. Germline CDR1 SGHNT, CDR2 YYREEE (reference sequence). In DNA, the CDR3 is TGTGCCAGCAGCTGGGGGACAGGGAAGAATAATTCACCCCTCCACTTT. Amino acids: CASSWGTGKNNSPLHF.

The chain uses TRBV5-4 and TRBJ1-2; D might be TRBD1 (5 bases). There are 14 residues in the CDR3. CDR1 and CDR2 from the germline V gene are SGHNT and YYREEE (reference sequence). V dropped 1 base and J dropped 6 bases, with 13 bases sitting between them. The CDR3 protein is CASSLIQGVDGYTF. The CDR3 DNA reads as TGTGCCAGCAGCTTGATCCAGGGTGTAGATGGCTACACCTTC.

About this clone: This specimen includes other DNA sequences encoding the same CDR3. The chain recombines TRBV6-5 with TRBJ1-5; TRBD1 might be the D (6 bases). Germline CDR1 MNHEY, CDR2 SVGAGI. Trimming took 0 bases from V and 4 from J, leaving 10 bases between them. The CDR3 contains 15 residues. The CDR3, as DNA: TGTGCCAGCAGTTACTCGAATAGGGGGAATCAGCCCCAGCATTTT. It is translated as CASSYSNRGNQPQHF.

The chain couples TRBV11-2 to TRBJ2-5; 12 nucleotides match TRBD2. There are 15 residues in the CDR3. V trimming: 7 bases; J trimming: 5 bases; junction bases outside the gene matches: 8. The germline V gene encodes CDR1 SGHAT and CDR2 FQNNGV. The CDR3 DNA follows: TGTGCCAGCAACCCCCTAGCGGGGGGGCTGGAGACCCAGTACTTC. It yields the protein CASNPLAGGLETQYF.

The chain links TRBV27 to TRBJ1-2, with TRBD1 matching 9 bases. Germline assignment: CDR1 MNHEY and CDR2 SMNVEV (reference sequence). The CDR3 has 13 amino acids. V gave up 3 bases and J gave up 8 bases; unmatched junction bases: 4. Here the CDR3 reads CASSFWTGVGYTF. DNA for the CDR3: TGTGCCAGCAGTTTTTGGACAGGGGTCGGCTACACCTTC.